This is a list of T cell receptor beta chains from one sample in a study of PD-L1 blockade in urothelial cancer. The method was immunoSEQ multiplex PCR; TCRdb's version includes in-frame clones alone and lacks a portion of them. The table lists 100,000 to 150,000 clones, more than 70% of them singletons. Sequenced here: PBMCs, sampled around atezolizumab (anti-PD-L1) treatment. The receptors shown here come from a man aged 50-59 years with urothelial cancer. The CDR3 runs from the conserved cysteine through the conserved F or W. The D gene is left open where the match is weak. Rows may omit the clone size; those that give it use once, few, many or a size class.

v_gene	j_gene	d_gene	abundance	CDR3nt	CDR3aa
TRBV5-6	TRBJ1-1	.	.	TGTGCCAGCAGCACCTTGAGTACGAGGCACACTGAAGCTTTCTTT	CASSTLSTRHTEAFF
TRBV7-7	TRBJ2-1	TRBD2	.	TGTGCTAGCAGCTTAGCGGGGGGGACTGAGCAGTTCTTC	CASSLAGGTEQFF
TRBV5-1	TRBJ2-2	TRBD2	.	TGCGCCAGCAGCCTCGGGACTAGCGTTACCGGGGAGCTGTTTTTT	CASSLGTSVTGELFF
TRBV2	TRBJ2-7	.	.	TGTGCCAGCAGTGGGACAGCGAGCTACGAGCAGTACTTC	CASSGTASYEQYF
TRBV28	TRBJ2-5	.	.	TGTGCCAGCAGTTTCCGGCTAGGGACCCAGTACTTC	CASSFRLGTQYF
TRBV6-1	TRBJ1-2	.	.	TGTGCCAGCAGTGAAGAAGAAACGGGACACTACTATGGCTACACCTTC	CASSEEETGHYYGYTF
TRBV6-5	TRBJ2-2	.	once	TGTGCCAGCAGTTCCGACTTCCTGGAGCTGTTTTTT	CASSSDFLELFF
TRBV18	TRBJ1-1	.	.	TGTGCCAGCTCACCACTAGGACAAACGACTGAAGCTTTCTTT	CASSPLGQTTEAFF
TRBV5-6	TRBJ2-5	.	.	TGTGCCAGCAGCAAAGGACAGCACCAAGAGACCCAGTACTTC	CASSKGQHQETQYF
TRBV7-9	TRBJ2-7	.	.	TGTGCCAGCAGCTTAGTAAGCGGGCCTAGTAGCGAGCAGTACTTC	CASSLVSGPSSEQYF
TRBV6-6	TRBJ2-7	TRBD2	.	TGTGCCAGCAGTTACCCGTCTAGCGGGAGCGAGCAGTACTTC	CASSYPSSGSEQYF
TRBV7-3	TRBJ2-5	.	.	TGTGCCAGCAGCCCTGGCGGTGGGGCAGAGACCCAGTACTTC	CASSPGGGAETQYF
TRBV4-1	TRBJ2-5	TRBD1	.	TGCGCCAGCAGCTTCCGGGACAGAATACAAGAGACCCAGTACTTC	CASSFRDRIQETQYF
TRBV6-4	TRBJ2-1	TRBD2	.	TGTGCCAGCAGTACCGGGACTAGAGTCGGCAATGAGCAGTTCTTC	CASSTGTRVGNEQFF
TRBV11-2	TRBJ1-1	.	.	TGTGCCAGCAGCTTGGATGCGGGCGCGGCTTTCTTT	CASSLDAGAAFF
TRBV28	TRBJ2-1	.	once	TGTGCCAGCAGTTTTAGGATAACAGGCATTTACAATGAGCAGTTCTTC	CASSFRITGIYNEQFF
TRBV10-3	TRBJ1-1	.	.	TGTGCCATCAGCGCCACAGATATGAACACTGAAGCTTTCTTT	CAISATDMNTEAFF
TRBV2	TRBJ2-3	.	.	TGTGCCAGCAGTTACAGGGTCACAGATACGCAGTATTTT	CASSYRVTDTQYF
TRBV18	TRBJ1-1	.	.	TGTGCCAGCTCACCAGCGTTACAGGAAGGCACTGAAGCTTTCTTT	CASSPALQEGTEAFF
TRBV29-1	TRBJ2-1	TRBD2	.	TGCAGCGCCGTACTAGCGGGAGGTTGGCACGAGCAGTTCTTC	CSAVLAGGWHEQFF
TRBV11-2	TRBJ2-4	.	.	TGTGCCAGCAGCTCCCGGGGGAAGGTGGGAAACATTCAGTACTTC	CASSSRGKVGNIQYF
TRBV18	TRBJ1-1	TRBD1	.	TGTGCCAGCTCACCGGGCAGGGGGCTCCGGAACACTGAAGCTTTCTTT	CASSPGRGLRNTEAFF
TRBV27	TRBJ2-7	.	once	TGTGCCAGCAGTTTGGGCAGGGGATACGAGCAGTACTTC	CASSLGRGYEQYF
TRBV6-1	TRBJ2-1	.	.	TGTGCCAGCAGTTTAATCGCTAGCGAGTACAATGAGCAGTTCTTC	CASSLIASEYNEQFF
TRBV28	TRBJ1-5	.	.	TGTGCCAGCGGCCTGGTGGGCAATCAGCCCCAGCATTTT	CASGLVGNQPQHF
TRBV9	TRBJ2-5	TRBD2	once	TGTGCCAGCAGCGTAATCAGCGGGGGCGGGGAGACCCAGTACTTC	CASSVISGGGETQYF